Sequencing of this TCR beta chain was carried out in a study of blood T cell repertoires in COVID-19. Turning to the study itself: The United States, Italy and Spain supplied acute and convalescent COVID-19 samples. Nucleic acid was either cDNA or gDNA, and it came from T cells, B-cell-depleted T cells, or PBMCs.

Original methodology: Reference gene primer amplification yielded estimated nucleated cell counts. Profiling relied on immunoSEQ multiplex PCR, and the TCRdb table lists in-frame clones only, not all of them. V and J calls and clone size are given by that table; D and trimming were obtained from the DNA. The sample has about 180,000 clones; 88% are singletons. Trimming at V came to 6 bases and at J to 11 bases, leaving 11 bases not matched to a gene. Germline V CDR1 and CDR2: SNHLY, FYNNEI. The CDR3 consists of 14 residues. The chain uses TRBV2 and TRBJ1-3; TRBD1 aligns across 9 bases. Sequencing was done on a sample of peripheral blood. The TCR originated in a woman aged 25 to 39 with acute or convalescent COVID-19. In DNA, the CDR3 is TGTGCCAGCAGCCCGGGACAGGGTTCCGGTGCCATATATTTT. This translates into CASSPGQGSGAIYF.